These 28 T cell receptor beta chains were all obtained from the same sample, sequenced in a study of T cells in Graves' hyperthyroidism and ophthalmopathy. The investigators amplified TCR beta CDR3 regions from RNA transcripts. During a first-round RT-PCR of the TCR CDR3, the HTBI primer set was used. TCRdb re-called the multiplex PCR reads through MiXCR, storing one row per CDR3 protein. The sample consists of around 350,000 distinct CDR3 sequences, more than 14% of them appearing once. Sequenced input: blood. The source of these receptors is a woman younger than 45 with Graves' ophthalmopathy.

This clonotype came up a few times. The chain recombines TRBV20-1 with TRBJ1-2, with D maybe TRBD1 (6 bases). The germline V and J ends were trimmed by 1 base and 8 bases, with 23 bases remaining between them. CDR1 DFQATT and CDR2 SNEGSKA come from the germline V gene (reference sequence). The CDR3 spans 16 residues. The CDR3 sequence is CSARAPNLQGLRGYTF. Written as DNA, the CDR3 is TGCAGTGCTAGAGCTCCCAACTTACAGGGTCTCAGAGGCTACACCTTC.

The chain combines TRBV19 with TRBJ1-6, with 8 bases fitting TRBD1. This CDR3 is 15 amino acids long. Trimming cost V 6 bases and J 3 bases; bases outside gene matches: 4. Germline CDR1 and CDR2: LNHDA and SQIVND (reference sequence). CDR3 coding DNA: TGTGCCAGTAGCGACAGGGGAGGCTATAATTCACCCCTCCACTTT. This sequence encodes CASSDRGGYNSPLHF.

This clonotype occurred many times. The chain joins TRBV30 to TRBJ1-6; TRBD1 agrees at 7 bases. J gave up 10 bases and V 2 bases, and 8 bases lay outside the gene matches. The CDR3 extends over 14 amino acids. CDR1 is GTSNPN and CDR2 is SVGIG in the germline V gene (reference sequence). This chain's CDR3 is CAWSRETGNSPLHF. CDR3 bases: TGTGCCTGGAGTCGGGAGACAGGGAACTCACCCCTCCACTTT.

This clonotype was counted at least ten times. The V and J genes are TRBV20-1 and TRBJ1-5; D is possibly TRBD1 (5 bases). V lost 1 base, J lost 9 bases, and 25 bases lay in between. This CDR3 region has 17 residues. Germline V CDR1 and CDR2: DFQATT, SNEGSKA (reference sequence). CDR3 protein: CSARAPGTLGGRGPQHF. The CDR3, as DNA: TGCAGTGCTAGAGCTCCCGGGACCCTTGGCGGCAGAGGGCCCCAGCATTTT.

The CDR3 spells CASKLGGGYNEQFF. CDR3 DNA sequence: TGCGCCAGCAAACTAGGGGGGGGGTACAATGAGCAGTTCTTC. The chain is built from TRBV10-2 and TRBJ2-1, with a possible D match to TRBD2 (7 bases). The CDR3 consists of 14 residues. V was clipped by 7 bases and J by 4 bases, with 14 bases between them. In germline, CDR1 is WSHSY, CDR2 SAAADI.

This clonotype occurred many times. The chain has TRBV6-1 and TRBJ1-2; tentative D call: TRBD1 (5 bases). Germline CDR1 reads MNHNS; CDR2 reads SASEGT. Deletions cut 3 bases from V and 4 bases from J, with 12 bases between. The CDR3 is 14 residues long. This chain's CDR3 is CASSDWGKGYGYTF. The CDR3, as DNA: TGTGCCAGCAGTGACTGGGGGAAGGGCTATGGCTACACCTTC.

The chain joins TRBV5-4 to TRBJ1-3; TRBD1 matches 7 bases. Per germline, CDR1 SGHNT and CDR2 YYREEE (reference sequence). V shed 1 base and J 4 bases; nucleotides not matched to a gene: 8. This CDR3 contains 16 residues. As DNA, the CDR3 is TGTGCCAGCAGCTTGACCCGGGACAGCGCGGGAAACACCATATATTTT. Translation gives CASSLTRDSAGNTIYF.

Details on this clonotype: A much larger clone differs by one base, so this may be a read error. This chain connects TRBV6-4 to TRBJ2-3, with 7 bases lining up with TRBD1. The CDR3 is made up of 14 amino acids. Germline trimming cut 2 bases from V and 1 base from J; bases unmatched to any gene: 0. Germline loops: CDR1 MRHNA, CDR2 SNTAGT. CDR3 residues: CASSDGQGTDTQYF. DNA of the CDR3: TGTGCCAGCAGTGACGGACAGGGCACAGATACGCAGTATTTT.

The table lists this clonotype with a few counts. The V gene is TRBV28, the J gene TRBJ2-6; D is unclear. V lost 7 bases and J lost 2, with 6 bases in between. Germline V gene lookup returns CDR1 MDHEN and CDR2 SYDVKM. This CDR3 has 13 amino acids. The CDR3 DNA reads TGTGCCAGCATTGGTGCTGGGGCCAACGTCCTGACTTTC. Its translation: CASIGAGANVLTF.

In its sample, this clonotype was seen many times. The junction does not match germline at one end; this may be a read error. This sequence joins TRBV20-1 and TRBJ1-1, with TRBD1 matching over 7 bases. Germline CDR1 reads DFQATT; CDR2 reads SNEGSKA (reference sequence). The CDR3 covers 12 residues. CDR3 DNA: TGCAGTGCGAGAGACAGGGCTGCTGAAGCTTTCTTT. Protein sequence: CSARDRAAEAFF.

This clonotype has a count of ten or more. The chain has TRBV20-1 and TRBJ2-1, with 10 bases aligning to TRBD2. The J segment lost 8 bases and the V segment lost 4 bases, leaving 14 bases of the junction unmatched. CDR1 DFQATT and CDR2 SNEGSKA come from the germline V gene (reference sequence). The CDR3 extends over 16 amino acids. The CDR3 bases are TGCAGTGCTACTCGTTCGGTTCTAGCGGGGGCGTATGAGCAGTTCTTC. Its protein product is CSATRSVLAGAYEQFF.

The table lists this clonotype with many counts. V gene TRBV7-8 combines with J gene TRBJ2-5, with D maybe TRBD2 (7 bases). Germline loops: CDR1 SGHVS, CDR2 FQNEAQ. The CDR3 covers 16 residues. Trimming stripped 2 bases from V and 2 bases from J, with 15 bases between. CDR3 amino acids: CASSLKGGGAQETQYF. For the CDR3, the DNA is TGTGCCAGCAGCTTAAAGGGGGGGGGGGCGCAAGAGACCCAGTACTTC.

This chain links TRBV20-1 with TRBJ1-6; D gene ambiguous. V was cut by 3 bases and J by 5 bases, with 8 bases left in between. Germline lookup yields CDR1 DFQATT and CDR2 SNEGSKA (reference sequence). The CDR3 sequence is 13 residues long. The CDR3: CSASRVNNSPLHF. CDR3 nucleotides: TGCAGTGCTAGTCGGGTGAATAATTCACCCCTCCACTTT.

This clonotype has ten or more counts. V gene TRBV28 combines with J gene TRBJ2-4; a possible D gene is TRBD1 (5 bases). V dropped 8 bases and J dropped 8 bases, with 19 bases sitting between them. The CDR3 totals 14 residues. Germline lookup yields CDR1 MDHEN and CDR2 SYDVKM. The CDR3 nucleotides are TGTGCCAGCCAGCCGGCCGGGCAGGGATACATTCAGTACTTC. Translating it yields CASQPAGQGYIQYF. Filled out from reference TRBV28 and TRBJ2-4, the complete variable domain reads DVKVTQSSRYLVKRTGEKVFLECVQDMDHENMFWYRQDPGLGLRLIYFSYDVKMKEKGDIPEGYSVSREKKERFSLILESASTNQTSMYLCASQPAGQGYIQYFGAGTRLSVL.

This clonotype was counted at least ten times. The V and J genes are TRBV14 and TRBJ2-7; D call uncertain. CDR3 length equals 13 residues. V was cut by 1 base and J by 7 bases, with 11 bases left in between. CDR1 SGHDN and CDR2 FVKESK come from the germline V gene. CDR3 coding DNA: TGTGCCAGCAGCCAAGTCCCTACACGGGAGCAGTACTTC. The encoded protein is CASSQVPTREQYF.

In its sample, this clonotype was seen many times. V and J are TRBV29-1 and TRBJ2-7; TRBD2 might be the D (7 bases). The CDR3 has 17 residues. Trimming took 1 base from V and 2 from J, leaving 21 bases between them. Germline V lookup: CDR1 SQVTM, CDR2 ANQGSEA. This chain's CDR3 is CSVEVPRGGYMAYEQYF. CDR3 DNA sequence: TGCAGCGTTGAAGTTCCTAGGGGGGGCTACATGGCCTACGAGCAGTACTTC.

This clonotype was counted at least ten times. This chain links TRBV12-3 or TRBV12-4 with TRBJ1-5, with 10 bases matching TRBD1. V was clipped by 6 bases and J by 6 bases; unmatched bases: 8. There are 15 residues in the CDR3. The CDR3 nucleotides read TGTGCCAGCAGGGGCGGACAGGGGGGGGCTCAGCCCCAGCATTTT. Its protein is CASRGGQGGAQPQHF.

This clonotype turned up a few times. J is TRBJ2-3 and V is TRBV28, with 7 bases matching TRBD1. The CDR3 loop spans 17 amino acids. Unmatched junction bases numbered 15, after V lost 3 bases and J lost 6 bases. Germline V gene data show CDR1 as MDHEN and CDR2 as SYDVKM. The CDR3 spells CASSLGGWGTGEDTQYF. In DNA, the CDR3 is TGTGCCAGCAGTTTGGGCGGGTGGGGTACAGGGGAGGATACGCAGTATTTT.

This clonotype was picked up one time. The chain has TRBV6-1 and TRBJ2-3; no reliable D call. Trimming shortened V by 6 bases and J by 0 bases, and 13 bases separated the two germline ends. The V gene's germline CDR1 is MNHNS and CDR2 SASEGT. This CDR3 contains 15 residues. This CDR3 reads CASSSGEASTDTQYF. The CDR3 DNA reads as TGTGCCAGCAGCTCCGGAGAGGCTAGCACAGATACGCAGTATTTT.

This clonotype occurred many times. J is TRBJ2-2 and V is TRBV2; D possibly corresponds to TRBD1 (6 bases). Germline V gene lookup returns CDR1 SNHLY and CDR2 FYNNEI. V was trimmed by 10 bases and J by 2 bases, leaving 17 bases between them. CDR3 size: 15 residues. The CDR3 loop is CAIGAAGDNTGELFF. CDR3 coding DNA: TGTGCCATCGGGGCGGCAGGGGACAACACCGGGGAGCTGTTTTTT.

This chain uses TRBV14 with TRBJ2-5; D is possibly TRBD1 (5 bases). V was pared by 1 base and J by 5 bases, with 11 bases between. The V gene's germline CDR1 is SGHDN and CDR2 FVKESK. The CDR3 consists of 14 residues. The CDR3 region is CASSQAGLVETQYF. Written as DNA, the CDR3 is TGTGCCAGCAGCCAAGCAGGGTTGGTGGAGACCCAGTACTTC.

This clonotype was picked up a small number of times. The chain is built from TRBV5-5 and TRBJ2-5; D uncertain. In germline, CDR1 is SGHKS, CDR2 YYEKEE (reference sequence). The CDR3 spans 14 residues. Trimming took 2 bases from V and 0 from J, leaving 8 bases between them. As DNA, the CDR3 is TGTGCCAGCAGCTTTAGCTGGTACCAAGAGACCCAGTACTTC. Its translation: CASSFSWYQETQYF.

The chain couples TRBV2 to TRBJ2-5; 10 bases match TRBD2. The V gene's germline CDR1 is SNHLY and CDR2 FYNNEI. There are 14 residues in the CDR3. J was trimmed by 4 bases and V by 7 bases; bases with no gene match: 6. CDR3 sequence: CASTTGLASETQYF. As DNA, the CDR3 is TGTGCCAGCACAACGGGACTAGCGTCAGAGACCCAGTACTTC. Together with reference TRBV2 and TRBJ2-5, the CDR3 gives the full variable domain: EPEVTQTPSHQVTQMGQEVILRCVPISNHLYFYWYRQILGQKVEFLVSFYNNEISEKSEIFDDQFSVERPDGSNFTLKIRSTKLEDSAMYFCASTTGLASETQYFGPGTRLLVL.

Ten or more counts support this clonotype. The CDR3: CASSQWLKDNQETQYF. The CDR3 bases are TGTGCCAGCAGCCAATGGCTCAAGGACAACCAAGAGACCCAGTACTTC. The rearrangement uses TRBV4-2 and TRBJ2-5; D perhaps matches TRBD1 (5 bases). The germline V and J ends were trimmed by 2 bases and 0 bases, with 13 bases remaining between them. The germline CDR1 and CDR2 sequences are LGHNA and YNFKEQ. The CDR3 sequence is 16 residues long.

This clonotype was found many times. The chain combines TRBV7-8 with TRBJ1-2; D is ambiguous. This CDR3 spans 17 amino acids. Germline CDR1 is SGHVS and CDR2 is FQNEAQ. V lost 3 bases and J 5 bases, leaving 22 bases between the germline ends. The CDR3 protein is CASSLGEIRPRSYGYTF. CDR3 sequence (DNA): TGTGCCAGCAGCTTGGGAGAGATAAGGCCGCGGTCGTATGGCTACACCTTC.

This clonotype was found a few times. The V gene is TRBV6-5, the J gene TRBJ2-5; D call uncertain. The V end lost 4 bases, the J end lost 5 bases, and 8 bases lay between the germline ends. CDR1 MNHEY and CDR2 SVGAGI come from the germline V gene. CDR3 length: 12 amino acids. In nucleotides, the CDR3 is TGTGCCAGCAGTTCCCTTCGGGAGACCCAGTACTTC. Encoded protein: CASSSLRETQYF.

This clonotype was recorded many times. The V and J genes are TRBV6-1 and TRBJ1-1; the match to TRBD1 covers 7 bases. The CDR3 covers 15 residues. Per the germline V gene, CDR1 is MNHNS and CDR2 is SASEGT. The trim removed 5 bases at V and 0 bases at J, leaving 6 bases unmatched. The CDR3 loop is CASSNNRGLNTEAFF. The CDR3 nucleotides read TGTGCCAGCAGTAACAACAGGGGACTGAACACTGAAGCTTTCTTT.

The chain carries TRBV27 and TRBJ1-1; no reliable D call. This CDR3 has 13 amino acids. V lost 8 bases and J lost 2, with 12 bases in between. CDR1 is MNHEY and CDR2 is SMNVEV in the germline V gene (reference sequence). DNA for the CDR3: TGTGCCAGCGGGAGTTCCGTAAACACTGAAGCTTTCTTT. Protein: CASGSSVNTEAFF.